The entry below gives a single TCR beta chain sequence along with its context. These data originate in a study of blood T cell repertoires in COVID-19. As for the study in general: T cells, B-cell-depleted T cells, or PBMCs provided the cDNA or gDNA that served as material.

The length of the CDR3 is 16 residues. Germline V gene lookup returns CDR1 MNHEY and CDR2 SMNVEV (reference sequence). V was clipped by 2 bases and J by 7 bases; unmatched bases: 7. This table comes from immunoSEQ multiplex PCR, and its TCRdb copy is limited to in-frame clones, with some not included. The sample has about 440,000 clones; nearly 90% are singletons. Ages ranged from about 18 to 100 years, with residence in approximately 25 US areas. The study assigned cohorts using participant-reported clinical history. The sequenced sample was PBMCs or T cells enriched from blood (not recorded which). This chain connects TRBV27 to TRBJ2-2; 10 bases agree with TRBD1. The sequence came from a woman in her late teens or twenties with acute COVID-19. The CDR3 loop reads CASSLGGDRGYGELFF. The CDR3 nucleotides read TGTGCCAGCAGTTTAGGAGGGGACAGGGGTTACGGGGAGCTGTTTTTT.